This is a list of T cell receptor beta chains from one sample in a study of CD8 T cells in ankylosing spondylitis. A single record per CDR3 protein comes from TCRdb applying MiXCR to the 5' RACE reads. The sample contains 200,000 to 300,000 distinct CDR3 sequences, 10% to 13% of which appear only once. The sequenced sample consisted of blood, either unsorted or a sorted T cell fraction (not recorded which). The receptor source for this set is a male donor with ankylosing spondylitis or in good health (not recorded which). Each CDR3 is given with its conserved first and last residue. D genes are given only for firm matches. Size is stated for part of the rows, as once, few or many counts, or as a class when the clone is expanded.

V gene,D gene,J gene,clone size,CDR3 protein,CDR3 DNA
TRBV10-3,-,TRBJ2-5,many,CAIRGDSQETQYF,TGTGCCATCAGGGGGGATTCTCAAGAGACCCAGTACTTC
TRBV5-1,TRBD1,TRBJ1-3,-,CASSSRTTGPGNTIYF,TGCGCCAGCAGCTCCCGAACGACAGGGCCTGGAAACACCATATATTTT
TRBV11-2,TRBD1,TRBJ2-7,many,CASSSLGTAQQYF,TGTGCCAGCAGCTCCCTAGGGACAGCACAGCAGTACTTC
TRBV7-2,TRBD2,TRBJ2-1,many,CASSLEASGRVEQFF,TGTGCCAGCAGCTTAGAGGCTAGCGGGAGGGTTGAGCAGTTCTTC
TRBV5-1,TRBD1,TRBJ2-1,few,CASSWTGVGNEQFF,TGCGCCAGCAGCTGGACAGGGGTGGGGAATGAGCAGTTCTTC
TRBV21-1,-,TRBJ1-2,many,CADSVPEDGHRLNYGYTF,TGTGCCGACTCGGTACCAGAGGACGGACACCGACTTAACTATGGCTACACCTTC
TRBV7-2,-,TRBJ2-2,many,CASSLNALANTGELFF,TGTGCCAGCAGCTTAAATGCGTTAGCGAACACCGGGGAGCTGTTTTTT
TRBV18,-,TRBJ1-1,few,CASSPNVGAGGGGTTEAFF,TGTGCCAGCTCACCAAATGTAGGAGCGGGAGGCGGGGGAACAACTGAAGCTTTCTTT
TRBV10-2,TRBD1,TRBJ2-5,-,CASRGTGRETQYF,TGCGCCAGCAGAGGGACAGGGAGGGAGACCCAGTACTTC
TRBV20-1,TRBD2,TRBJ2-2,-,CSASGARGTANTGELFF,TGCAGTGCTAGCGGTGCGCGGGGGACCGCGAACACCGGGGAGCTGTTTTTT
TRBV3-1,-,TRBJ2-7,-,CASSPTQRDEQYF,TGTGCCAGCAGCCCGACCCAAAGGGACGAGCAGTACTTC
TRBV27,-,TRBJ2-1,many,CASSLSGYSYNEQFF,TGTGCCAGCAGTTTATCGGGTTATTCCTACAATGAGCAGTTCTTC
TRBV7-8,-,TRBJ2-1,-,CASSTLERPFRNEQFF,TGTGCCAGCAGCACTCTCGAGCGACCTTTTAGGAATGAGCAGTTCTTC
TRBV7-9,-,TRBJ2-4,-,CASSLAGTGYIQYF,TGTGCCAGCAGCTTAGCTGGTACGGGGTACATTCAGTACTTC
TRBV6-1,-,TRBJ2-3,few,CASSEVGHSTDTQYF,TGTGCCAGCAGTGAAGTCGGACATTCCACAGATACGCAGTATTTT